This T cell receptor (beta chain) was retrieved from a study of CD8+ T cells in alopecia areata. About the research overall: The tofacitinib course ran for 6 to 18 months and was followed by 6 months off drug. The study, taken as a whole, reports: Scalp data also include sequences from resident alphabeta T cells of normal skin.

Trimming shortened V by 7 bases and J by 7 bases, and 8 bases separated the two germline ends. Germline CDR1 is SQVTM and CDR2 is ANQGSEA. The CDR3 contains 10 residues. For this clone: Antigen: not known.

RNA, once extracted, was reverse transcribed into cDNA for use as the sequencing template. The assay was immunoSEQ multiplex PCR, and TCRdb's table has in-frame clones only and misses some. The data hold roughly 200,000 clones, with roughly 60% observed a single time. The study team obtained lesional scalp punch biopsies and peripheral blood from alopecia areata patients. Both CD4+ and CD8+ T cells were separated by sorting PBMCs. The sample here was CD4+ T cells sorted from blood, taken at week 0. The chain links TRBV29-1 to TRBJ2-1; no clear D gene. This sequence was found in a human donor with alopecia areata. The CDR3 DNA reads TGCAGCGCCGCCAGGAATGAGCAGTTCTTC. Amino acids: CSAARNEQFF.